Included here is one TCR beta chain sequence, with context. The antigen is undetermined. Germline-derived CDR1 and CDR2 are LGHDT and YNNKEL (reference sequence). The CDR3 totals 17 residues. TCRdb reprocessed the 5' RACE reads; each CDR3 protein has one entry and no DNA is given. The table lists 140,000 to 150,000 distinct CDR3 sequences. This record comes from a study of T cells expressing NK-cell markers. The study, taken as a whole, reports: Whether expanded NKG2C+ T cell clones were HCMV specific stayed uncertain.

This sequence originates from a man younger than 30 in good health. J is TRBJ2-1 and V is TRBV3-1. The sequencing input was blood T cells: a sorted CD56 or NKG2C T cell subset, CD4+ or CD8+ T cells, or bulk PBMC T cells (not recorded which). Here the CDR3 reads CASSQEIWREGLHEQFF.